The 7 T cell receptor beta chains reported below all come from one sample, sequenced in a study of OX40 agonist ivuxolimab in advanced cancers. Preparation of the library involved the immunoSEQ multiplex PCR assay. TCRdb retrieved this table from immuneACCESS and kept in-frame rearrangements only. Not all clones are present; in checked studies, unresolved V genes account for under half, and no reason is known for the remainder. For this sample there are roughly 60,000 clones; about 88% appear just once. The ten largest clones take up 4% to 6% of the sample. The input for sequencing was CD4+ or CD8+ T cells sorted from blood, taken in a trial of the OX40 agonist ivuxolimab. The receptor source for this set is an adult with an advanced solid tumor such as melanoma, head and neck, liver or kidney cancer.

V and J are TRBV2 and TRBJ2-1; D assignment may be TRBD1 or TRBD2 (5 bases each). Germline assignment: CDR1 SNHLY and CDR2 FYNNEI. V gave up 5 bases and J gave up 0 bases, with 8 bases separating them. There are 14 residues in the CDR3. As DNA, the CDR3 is TGTGCCAGCAGTCTGGGGGACTCCTACAATGAGCAGTTCTTC. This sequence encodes CASSLGDSYNEQFF.

The CDR3 spells CASRDSGNTIYF. The CDR3, as DNA: TGTGCCTCCCGCGACTCTGGAAACACCATATATTTT. J is TRBJ1-3 and V is TRBV10-3; D is ambiguous. This CDR3 has 12 residues. Germline loops: CDR1 ENHRY, CDR2 SYGVKD. The germline V and J ends were trimmed by 11 bases and 0 bases, with 8 bases remaining between them.

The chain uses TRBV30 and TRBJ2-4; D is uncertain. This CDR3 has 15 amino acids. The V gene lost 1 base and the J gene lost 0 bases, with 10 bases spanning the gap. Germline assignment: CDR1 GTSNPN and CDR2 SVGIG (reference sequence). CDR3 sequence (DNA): TGTGCCTGGAGTGAAGACCTACTAGCCAAAAACATTCAGTACTTC. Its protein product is CAWSEDLLAKNIQYF.

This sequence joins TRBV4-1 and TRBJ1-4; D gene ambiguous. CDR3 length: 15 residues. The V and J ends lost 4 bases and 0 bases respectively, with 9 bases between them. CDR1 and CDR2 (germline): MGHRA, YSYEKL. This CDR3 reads CASSPDGATNEKLFF. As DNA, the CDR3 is TGCGCCAGCAGCCCCGACGGTGCAACTAATGAAAAACTGTTTTTT.

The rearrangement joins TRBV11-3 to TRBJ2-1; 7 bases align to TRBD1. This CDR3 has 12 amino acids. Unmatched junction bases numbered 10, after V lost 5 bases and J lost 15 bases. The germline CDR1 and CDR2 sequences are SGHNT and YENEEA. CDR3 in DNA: TGTGCCAGCAGCCTAAGACAGGGCAAAAGGTTCTTC. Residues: CASSLRQGKRFF. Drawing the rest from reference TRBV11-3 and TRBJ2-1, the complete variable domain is EAGVVQSPRYKIIEKKQPVAFWCNPISGHNTLYWYLQNLGQGPELLIRYENEEAVDDSQLPKDRFSAERLKGVDSTLKIQPAELGDSAVYLCASSLRQGKRFFGPGTRLTVL.

CDR3 DNA: TGTGCCAGCAGCCCTCAGGGATACGTGTACGAGCAGTACTTC. Its protein product is CASSPQGYVYEQYF. The rearrangement uses TRBV6-5 and TRBJ2-7; D possibly corresponds to TRBD1 (5 bases). Germline loops: CDR1 MNHEY, CDR2 SVGAGI. The ends were cut back, 6 bases at V and 4 bases at J, with 16 bases in the middle. This CDR3 has 14 residues.

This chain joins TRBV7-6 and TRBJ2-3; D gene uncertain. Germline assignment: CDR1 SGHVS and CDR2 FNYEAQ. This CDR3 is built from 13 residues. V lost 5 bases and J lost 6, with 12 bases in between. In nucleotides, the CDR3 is TGTGCCAGCAGCGCCAGACTCGGGGATACGCAGTATTTT. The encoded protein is CASSARLGDTQYF.